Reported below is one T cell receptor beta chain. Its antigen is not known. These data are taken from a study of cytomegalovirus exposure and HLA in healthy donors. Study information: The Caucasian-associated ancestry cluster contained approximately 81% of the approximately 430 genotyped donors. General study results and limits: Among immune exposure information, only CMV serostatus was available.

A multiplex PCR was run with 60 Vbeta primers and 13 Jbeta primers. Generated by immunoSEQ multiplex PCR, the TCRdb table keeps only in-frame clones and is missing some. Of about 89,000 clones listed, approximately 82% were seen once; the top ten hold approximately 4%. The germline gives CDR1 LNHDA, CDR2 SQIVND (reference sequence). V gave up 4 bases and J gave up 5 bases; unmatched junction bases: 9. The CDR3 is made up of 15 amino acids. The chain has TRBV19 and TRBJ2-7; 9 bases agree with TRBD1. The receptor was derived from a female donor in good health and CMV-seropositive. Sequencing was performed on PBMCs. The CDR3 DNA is TGTGCCAGTAGTACCCCCTCGGACAGGGGACACGAGCAGTACTTC. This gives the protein CASSTPSDRGHEQYF.